Listed below are T cell receptor beta chains from one sample, sequenced in a study of OX40 agonist ivuxolimab in advanced cancers. Data came from immunoSEQ multiplex PCR; TCRdb stores just in-frame clones and leaves some out. The sample records around 20,000 clones, about 74% being singletons. This specimen consisted of CD4+ or CD8+ T cells sorted from blood, obtained in a trial of the OX40 agonist ivuxolimab. All receptors derive from an adult with an advanced solid tumor such as melanoma, head and neck, liver or kidney cancer. CDR3s include the opening cysteine and the closing phenylalanine or tryptophan.

len: 15
v_gene: TRBV27
j_gene: TRBJ2-2
CDR3aa: CASSRGTSGTGELFF

len: 14
v_gene: TRBV4-3
j_gene: TRBJ1-1
CDR3aa: CASSQDFSGTEAFF

len: 15
v_gene: TRBV4-3
j_gene: TRBJ1-5
CDR3aa: CASSADRGVGQPQHF

len: 14
v_gene: TRBV6-5
j_gene: TRBJ1-5
CDR3aa: CASSLGQGGQPQHF

len: 15
v_gene: TRBV2
j_gene: TRBJ2-7
CDR3aa: CASNSLGQGVGEQYF

len: 13
v_gene: TRBV25-1
j_gene: TRBJ1-1
CDR3aa: CASRRGGYTEASF

len: 14
v_gene: TRBV27
j_gene: TRBJ1-1
CDR3aa: CASSLDRGNTEAFF

len: 15
v_gene: TRBV9
j_gene: TRBJ2-7
CDR3aa: CASSVAGGLTYEQYF

len: 11
v_gene: TRBV11-2
j_gene: TRBJ2-5
CDR3aa: CASSQEETQYF

len: 16
v_gene: TRBV28
j_gene: TRBJ2-7
CDR3aa: CASSRAQTGVDYEQYF

len: 14
v_gene: TRBV9
j_gene: TRBJ2-7
CDR3aa: CASSVVAEAYEQYF

len: 11
v_gene: TRBV6-5
j_gene: TRBJ2-1
CDR3aa: CASSYGSEQFF

len: 15
v_gene: TRBV4-1
j_gene: TRBJ1-1
CDR3aa: CASSQDGTGFTEAFF

len: 15
v_gene: TRBV10-3
j_gene: TRBJ1-1
CDR3aa: CAISESRGANTEAFF